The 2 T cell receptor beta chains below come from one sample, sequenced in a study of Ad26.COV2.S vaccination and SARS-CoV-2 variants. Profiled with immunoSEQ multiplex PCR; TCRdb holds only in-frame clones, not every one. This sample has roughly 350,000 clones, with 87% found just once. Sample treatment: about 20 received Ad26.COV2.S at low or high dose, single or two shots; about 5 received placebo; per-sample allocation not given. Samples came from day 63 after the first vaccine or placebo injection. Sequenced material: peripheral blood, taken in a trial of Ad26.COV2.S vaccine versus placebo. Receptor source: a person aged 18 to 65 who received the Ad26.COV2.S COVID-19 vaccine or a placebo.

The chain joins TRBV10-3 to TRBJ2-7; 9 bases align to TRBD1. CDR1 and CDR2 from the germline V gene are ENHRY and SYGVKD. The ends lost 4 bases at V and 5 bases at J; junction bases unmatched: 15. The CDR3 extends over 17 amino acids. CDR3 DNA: TGTGCCATCAGTGGATCTGAGACAGGGGGTCGGGAGGACGAGCAGTACTTC. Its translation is CAISGSETGGREDEQYF.

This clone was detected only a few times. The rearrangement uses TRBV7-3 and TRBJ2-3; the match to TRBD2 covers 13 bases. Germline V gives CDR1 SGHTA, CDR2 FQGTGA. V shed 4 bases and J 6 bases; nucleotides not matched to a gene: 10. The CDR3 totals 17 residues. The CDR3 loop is CASSWRGLAGRLDTQYF. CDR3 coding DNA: TGTGCCAGCAGCTGGAGGGGACTAGCGGGGCGGTTGGATACGCAGTATTTT.